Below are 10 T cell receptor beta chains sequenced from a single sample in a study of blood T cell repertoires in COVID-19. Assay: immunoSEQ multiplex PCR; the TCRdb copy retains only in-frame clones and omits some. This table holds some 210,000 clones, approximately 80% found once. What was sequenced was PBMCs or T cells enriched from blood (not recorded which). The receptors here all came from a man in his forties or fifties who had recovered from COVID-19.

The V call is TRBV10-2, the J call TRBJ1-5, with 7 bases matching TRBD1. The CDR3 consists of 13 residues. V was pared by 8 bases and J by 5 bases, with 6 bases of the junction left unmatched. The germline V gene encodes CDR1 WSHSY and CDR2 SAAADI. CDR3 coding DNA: TGCGCCAGCTCTCCCGACAGGGATCAGCCCCAGCATTTT. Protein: CASSPDRDQPQHF.

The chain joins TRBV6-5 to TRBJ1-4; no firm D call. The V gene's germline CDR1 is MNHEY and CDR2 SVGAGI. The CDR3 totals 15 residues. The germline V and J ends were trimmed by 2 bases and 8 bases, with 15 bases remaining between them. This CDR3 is CASSYRGAAGEKLFF. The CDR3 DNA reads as TGTGCCAGCAGTTACCGCGGTGCAGCGGGCGAAAAACTGTTTTTT.

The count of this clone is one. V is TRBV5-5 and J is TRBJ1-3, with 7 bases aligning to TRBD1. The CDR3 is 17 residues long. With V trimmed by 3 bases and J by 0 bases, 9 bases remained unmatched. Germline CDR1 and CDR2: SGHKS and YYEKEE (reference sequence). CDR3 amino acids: CASSSLTGVLSGNTIYF. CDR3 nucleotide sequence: TGTGCCAGCAGCTCGTTAACAGGGGTTCTCTCTGGAAACACCATATATTTT.

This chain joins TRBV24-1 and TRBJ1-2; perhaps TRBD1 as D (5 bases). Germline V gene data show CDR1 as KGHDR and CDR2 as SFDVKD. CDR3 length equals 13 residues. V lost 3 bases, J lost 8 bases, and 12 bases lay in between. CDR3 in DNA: TGTGCCACCAGTGATCTGGAGGGGAACGGCTACACCTTC. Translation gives CATSDLEGNGYTF.

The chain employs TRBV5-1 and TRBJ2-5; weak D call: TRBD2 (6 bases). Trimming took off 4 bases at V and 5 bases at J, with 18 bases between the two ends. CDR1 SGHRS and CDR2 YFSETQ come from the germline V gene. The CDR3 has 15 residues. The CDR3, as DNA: TGCGCCAGCAGCCGGGACGGGACTCCCTCCGAGACCCAGTACTTC. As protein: CASSRDGTPSETQYF.

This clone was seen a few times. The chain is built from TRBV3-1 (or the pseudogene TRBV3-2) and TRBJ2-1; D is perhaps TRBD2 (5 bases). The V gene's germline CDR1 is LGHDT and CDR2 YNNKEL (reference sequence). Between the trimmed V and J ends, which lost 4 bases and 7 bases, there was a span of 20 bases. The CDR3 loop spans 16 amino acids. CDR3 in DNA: TGTGCCAGCAGCCCAGAGGATCTAGAGGGTTCGAATGAGCAGTTCTTC. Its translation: CASSPEDLEGSNEQFF.

In DNA, the CDR3 is TGTGCCAGCTCACCGAAACAGGGACTAGCGATTAGCTCCTACGAGCAGTACTTC. Amino acids: CASSPKQGLAISSYEQYF. The chain uses TRBV18 and TRBJ2-7; 10 nucleotides agree with TRBD2. Germline values: CDR1 KGHSH, CDR2 LQKENI. This CDR3 has 18 amino acids. Losses at the gene ends were 3 bases for V and 0 bases for J; bases not matched to a gene: 11.

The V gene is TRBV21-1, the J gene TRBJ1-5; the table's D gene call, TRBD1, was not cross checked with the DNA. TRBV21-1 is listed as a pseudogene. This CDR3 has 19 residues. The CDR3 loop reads CASSKAQGTGGGGNQPQHF. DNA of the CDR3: TGTGCCAGCAGCAAAGCGCAAGGGACAGGGGGCGGAGGCAATCAGCCCCAGCATTTT.

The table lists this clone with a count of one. The CDR3 DNA follows: TGTGCCAGCAGGAGGGGGCTGGGGACACTGAACACCGGGGAGCTGTTTTTT. This codes for CASRRGLGTLNTGELFF. The chain joins TRBV6-4 to TRBJ2-2; TRBD1 agrees at 7 bases. Per germline, CDR1 MRHNA and CDR2 SNTAGT. Trimming took 6 bases from V and 1 from J; bases not matched to a gene: 11. The CDR3 consists of 17 residues.

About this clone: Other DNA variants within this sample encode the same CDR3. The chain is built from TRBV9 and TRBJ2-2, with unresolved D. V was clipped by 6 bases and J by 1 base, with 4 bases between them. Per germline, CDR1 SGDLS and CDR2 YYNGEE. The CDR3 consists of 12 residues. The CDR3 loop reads CASTRNTGELFF. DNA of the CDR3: TGTGCCAGCACCCGGAACACCGGGGAGCTGTTTTTT.